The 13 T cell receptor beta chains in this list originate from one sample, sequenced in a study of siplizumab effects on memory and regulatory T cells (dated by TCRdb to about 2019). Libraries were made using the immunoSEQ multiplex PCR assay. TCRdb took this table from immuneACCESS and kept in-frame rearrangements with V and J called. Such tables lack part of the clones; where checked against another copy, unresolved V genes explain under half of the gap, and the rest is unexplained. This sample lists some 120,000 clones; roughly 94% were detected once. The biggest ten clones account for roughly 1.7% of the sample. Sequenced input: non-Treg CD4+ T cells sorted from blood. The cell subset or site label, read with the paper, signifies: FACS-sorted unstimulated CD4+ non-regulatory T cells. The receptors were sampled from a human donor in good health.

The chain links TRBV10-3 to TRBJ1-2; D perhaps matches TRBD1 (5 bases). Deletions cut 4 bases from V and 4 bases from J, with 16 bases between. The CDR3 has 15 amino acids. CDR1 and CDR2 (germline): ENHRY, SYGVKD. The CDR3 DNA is TGTGCCATCAGTGCGAGTACAGGCGTTTCCTATGGCTACACCTTC. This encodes CAISASTGVSYGYTF.

The CDR3 DNA follows: TGTGCCAGCAGTTCGGCCTTCGTCACCGGGGAGCTGTTTTTT. It yields the protein CASSSAFVTGELFF. This chain joins TRBV6-9 and TRBJ2-2, with D unclear. The CDR3 is made up of 14 amino acids. CDR1 is MNHGY, CDR2 SVAAGI, per germline. V was pared by 4 bases and J by 4 bases, with 10 bases between.

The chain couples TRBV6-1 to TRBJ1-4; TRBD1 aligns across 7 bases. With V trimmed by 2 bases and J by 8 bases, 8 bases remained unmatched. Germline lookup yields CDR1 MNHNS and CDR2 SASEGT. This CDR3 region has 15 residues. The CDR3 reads CASSETRGRGEKLFF. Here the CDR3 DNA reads TGTGCCAGCAGTGAAACTAGGGGGCGCGGGGAAAAACTGTTTTTT.

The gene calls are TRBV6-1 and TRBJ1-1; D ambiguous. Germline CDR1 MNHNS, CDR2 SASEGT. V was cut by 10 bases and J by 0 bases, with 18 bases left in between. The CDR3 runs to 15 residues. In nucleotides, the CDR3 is TGTGCCACCACGTTAGGGCAGGCGGTGAACACTGAAGCTTTCTTT. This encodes CATTLGQAVNTEAFF.

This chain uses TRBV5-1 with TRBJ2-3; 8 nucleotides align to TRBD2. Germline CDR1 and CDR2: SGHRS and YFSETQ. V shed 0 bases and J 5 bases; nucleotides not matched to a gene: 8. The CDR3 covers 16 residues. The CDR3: CASSLEGGGRLDTQYF. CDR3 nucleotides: TGCGCCAGCAGCTTGGAGGGTGGCGGGAGGCTAGATACGCAGTATTTT. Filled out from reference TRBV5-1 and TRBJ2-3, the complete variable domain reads KAGVTQTPRYLIKTRGQQVTLSCSPISGHRSVSWYQQTPGQGLQFLFEYFSETQRNKGNFPGRFSGRQFSNSRSEMNVSTLELGDSALYLCASSLEGGGRLDTQYFGPGTRLTVL.

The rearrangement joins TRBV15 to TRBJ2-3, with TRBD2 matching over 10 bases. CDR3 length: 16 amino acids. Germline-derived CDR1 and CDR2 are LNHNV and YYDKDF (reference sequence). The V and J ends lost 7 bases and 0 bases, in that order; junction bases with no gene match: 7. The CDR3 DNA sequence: TGTGCCACCACCCCACGGACTAGCGGTAGCACAGATACGCAGTATTTT. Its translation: CATTPRTSGSTDTQYF.

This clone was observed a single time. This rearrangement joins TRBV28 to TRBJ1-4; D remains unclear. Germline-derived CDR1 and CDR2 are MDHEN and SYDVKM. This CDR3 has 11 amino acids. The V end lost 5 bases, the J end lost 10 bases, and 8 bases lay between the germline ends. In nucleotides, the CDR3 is TGTGCCAGCAGTGACTCCCGAAAACTGTTTTTT. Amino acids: CASSDSRKLFF.

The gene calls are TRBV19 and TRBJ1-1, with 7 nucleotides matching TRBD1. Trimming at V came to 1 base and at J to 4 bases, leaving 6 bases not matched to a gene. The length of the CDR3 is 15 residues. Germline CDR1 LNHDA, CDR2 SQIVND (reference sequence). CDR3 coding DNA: TGTGCCAGTAGTATAGGTGGGGCAGGGGGCACTGAAGCTTTCTTT. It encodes CASSIGGAGGTEAFF. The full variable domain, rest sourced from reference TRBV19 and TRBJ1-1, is DGGITQSPKYLFRKEGQNVTLSCEQNLNHDAMYWYRQDPGQGLRLIYYSQIVNDFQKGDIAEGYSVSREKKESFPLTVTSAQKNPTAFYLCASSIGGAGGTEAFFGQGTRLTVV.

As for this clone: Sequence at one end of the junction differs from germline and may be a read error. The CDR3 nucleotides read TGTGCCAGCTCACCCCCCTCGACGTCCTCCGAGCAGTACTTC. Amino acids: CASSPPSTSSEQYF. The chain has TRBV18 and TRBJ2-7, with unresolved D. Germline-derived CDR1 and CDR2 are KGHSH and LQKENI. The CDR3 runs to 14 residues.

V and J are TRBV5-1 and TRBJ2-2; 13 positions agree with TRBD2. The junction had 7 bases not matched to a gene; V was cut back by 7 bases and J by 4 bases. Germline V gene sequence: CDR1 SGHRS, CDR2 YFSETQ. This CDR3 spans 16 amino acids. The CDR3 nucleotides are TGCGCCAGCCTAGGTTGGACTAGCGGGAGCACCGGGGAGCTGTTTTTT. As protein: CASLGWTSGSTGELFF. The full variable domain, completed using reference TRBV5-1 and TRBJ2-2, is KAGVTQTPRYLIKTRGQQVTLSCSPISGHRSVSWYQQTPGQGLQFLFEYFSETQRNKGNFPGRFSGRQFSNSRSEMNVSTLELGDSALYLCASLGWTSGSTGELFFGEGSRLTVL.

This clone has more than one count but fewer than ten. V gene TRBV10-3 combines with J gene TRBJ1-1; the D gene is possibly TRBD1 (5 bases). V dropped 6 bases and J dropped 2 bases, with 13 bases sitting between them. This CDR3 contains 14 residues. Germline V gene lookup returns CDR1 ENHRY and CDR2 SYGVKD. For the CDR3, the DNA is TGTGCCATCAGCCCAGGGCAGGCTAACACTGAAGCTTTCTTT. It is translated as CAISPGQANTEAFF.

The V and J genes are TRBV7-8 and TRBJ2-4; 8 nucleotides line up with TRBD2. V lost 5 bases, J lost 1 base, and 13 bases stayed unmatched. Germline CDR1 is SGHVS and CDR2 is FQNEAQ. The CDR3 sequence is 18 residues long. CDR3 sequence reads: CASSPGFLAGMAKNIQYF. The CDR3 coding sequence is TGTGCCAGCAGCCCAGGGTTTCTAGCGGGTATGGCCAAAAACATTCAGTACTTC.

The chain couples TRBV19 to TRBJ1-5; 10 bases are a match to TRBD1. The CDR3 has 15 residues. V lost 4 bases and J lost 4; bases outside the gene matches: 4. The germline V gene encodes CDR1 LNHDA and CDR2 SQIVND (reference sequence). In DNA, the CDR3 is TGTGCCAGTAGTACAGACAGGGGGCGTAATCAGCCCCAGCATTTT. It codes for CASSTDRGRNQPQHF.